The 19 T cell receptor beta chains presented below share a single source sample, sequenced in a study of cytomegalovirus exposure and HLA in healthy donors. Primers included in the PCR were 60 Vbeta and 13 Jbeta primers. Measured with immunoSEQ multiplex PCR; TCRdb has only the in-frame clones, and not every one. The table for this sample gives 130,000 to 150,000 clones. The sample consisted of PBMCs. The receptors were gathered from a man aged 40-49 years in good health and CMV-seronegative.

The rearrangement joins TRBV4-2 to TRBJ2-3, with 7 positions matching TRBD1. Germline V CDR1 and CDR2: LGHNA, YNFKEQ. There are 16 residues in the CDR3. Losses at the gene ends were 3 bases for V and 5 bases for J; bases not matched to a gene: 11. The CDR3 loop is CASSHHDRAEVDTQYF. The CDR3 nucleotides read TGTGCCAGCAGCCATCATGACAGGGCCGAGGTAGATACGCAGTATTTT.

The chain joins TRBV10-3 to TRBJ2-7, with D possibly TRBD1 on 7 matching bases. CDR1 and CDR2 (germline): ENHRY, SYGVKD. V lost 8 bases and J lost 6, with 14 bases in between. The CDR3 runs 12 residues. The CDR3 DNA follows: TGTGCCATCGGGGGGACAGCTTTCGAGCAGTACTTC. Translated: CAIGGTAFEQYF.

The chain uses TRBV2 and TRBJ1-2; 11 positions match TRBD1. Per the germline V gene, CDR1 is SNHLY and CDR2 is FYNNEI. CDR3 length equals 15 residues. Trimming removed 6 bases from V and 8 bases from J; junction bases left unmatched: 11. The CDR3: CASSLRTGGVSGYTF. CDR3 DNA: TGTGCCAGCAGCCTTCGGACAGGGGGCGTAAGCGGCTACACCTTC.

The CDR3 here is CASSGTGTKTDTQYF. The CDR3 region has the DNA TGCGCCAGCAGCGGTACAGGGACCAAGACAGATACGCAGTATTTT. J is TRBJ2-3 and V is TRBV5-1; D is possibly TRBD1 (6 bases). This CDR3 region has 15 residues. The germline CDR1 and CDR2 sequences are SGHRS and YFSETQ. Trimming removed 4 bases at V and 3 bases at J, with 15 bases between.

This sequence joins TRBV13 and TRBJ2-7, with 9 bases lining up with TRBD2. The CDR3 sequence is 15 residues long. Germline V gives CDR1 PRHDT, CDR2 FYEKMQ (reference sequence). Losses at the gene ends were 2 bases for V and 6 bases for J; bases not matched to a gene: 8. CDR3 residues: CASSLYAGGPIEQYF. In nucleotides, the CDR3 is TGTGCCAGCAGCTTATATGCGGGGGGGCCTATCGAGCAGTACTTC.

The rearrangement links TRBV9 to TRBJ2-3; D ambiguous. The CDR3 totals 14 residues. V was cut by 3 bases and J by 1 base, with 9 bases left in between. Germline lookup yields CDR1 SGDLS and CDR2 YYNGEE. DNA for the CDR3: TGTGCCAGCAGCGGCCAACCAGGCACAGATACGCAGTATTTT. This codes for CASSGQPGTDTQYF. Combining the CDR3 with reference TRBV9 and TRBJ2-3 gives the whole variable domain DSGVTQTPKHLITATGQRVTLRCSPRSGDLSVYWYQQSLDQGLQFLIQYYNGEERAKGNILERFSAQQFPDLHSELNLSSLELGDSALYFCASSGQPGTDTQYFGPGTRLTVL.

The gene calls are TRBV2 and TRBJ1-5; D is unresolved. This CDR3 has 13 amino acids. The germline gives CDR1 SNHLY, CDR2 FYNNEI. The V end was cut by 3 bases, the J end by 3 bases, with 6 bases between. The CDR3 loop is CASSEGFNQPQHF. In DNA, the CDR3 is TGTGCCAGCAGTGAGGGCTTCAATCAGCCCCAGCATTTT.

The genes are TRBV5-8 and TRBJ2-1, with D possibly being TRBD2 (6 bases). The CDR3 sequence is 12 residues long. Trimming cost V 5 bases and J 10 bases, with 13 bases left between them. The V gene's germline CDR1 is SGHTS and CDR2 YDEGEE. CDR3 coding DNA: TGTGCCAGCAGTTCACGGGGGTCCGAGCAGTTCTTC. It codes for CASSSRGSEQFF.

The chain joins TRBV5-1 to TRBJ2-3, with D unclear. This CDR3 region has 13 residues. CDR1 and CDR2 from the germline V gene are SGHRS and YFSETQ. Trimming removed 3 bases at V and 2 bases at J, with 7 bases between. The CDR3 bases are TGCGCCAGCAGCTCCTACTCCACAGATACGCAGTATTTT. Amino acid sequence: CASSSYSTDTQYF.

The V and J genes are TRBV7-9 and TRBJ2-7; 8 bases fit TRBD2. The CDR3 is 15 amino acids. The junction had 5 bases not matched to a gene; V was cut back by 1 base and J by 3 bases. The germline CDR1 and CDR2 sequences are SEHNR and FQNEAQ (reference sequence). CDR3 amino acids: CASSLEASGHYEQYF. The DNA for the CDR3 is TGTGCCAGCAGCTTAGAGGCTAGCGGGCACTACGAGCAGTACTTC.

The rearrangement joins TRBV10-3 to TRBJ2-3, with D possibly TRBD2 on 5 matching bases. The CDR3 loop spans 14 amino acids. The germline V gene has CDR1 ENHRY and CDR2 SYGVKD. V was cut by 0 bases and J by 4 bases, with 8 bases left in between. CDR3 coding DNA: TGTGCCATCAGTGAGTCGGAGGTCTCAGATACGCAGTATTTT. Protein product: CAISESEVSDTQYF.

The rearrangement joins TRBV5-8 to TRBJ1-4; the D gene is possibly TRBD1 (6 bases). The CDR3 runs to 18 residues. Germline CDR1 is SGHTS and CDR2 is YDEGEE. Trimming stripped 4 bases from V and 7 bases from J, with 26 bases between. CDR3 sequence: CASSRNTGPGLLSEKLFF. The CDR3 DNA is TGTGCCAGCAGCCGTAACACAGGGCCCGGTCTCCTCTCTGAAAAACTGTTTTTT.

The chain employs TRBV2 and TRBJ2-1; 9 bases are shared with TRBD1. CDR1 is SNHLY and CDR2 is FYNNEI in the germline V gene. The CDR3 extends over 13 amino acids. V trimming: 3 bases; J trimming: 6 bases; junction bases outside the gene matches: 0. Here the CDR3 DNA reads TGTGCCAGCAGTGAGGGACAGGGCAATGAGCAGTTCTTC. Translated: CASSEGQGNEQFF.

This chain links TRBV11-2 with TRBJ2-7; D gene ambiguous. The CDR3 is 15 residues long. Trimming left V 4 bases short and J 6 bases short, with 19 bases between. CDR1 and CDR2 from the germline V gene are SGHAT and FQNNGV. This chain's CDR3 is CASSSLAQSWVEQYF. CDR3 bases: TGTGCCAGCAGCTCACTGGCACAGTCTTGGGTCGAGCAGTACTTC.

The chain couples TRBV6-5 to TRBJ1-2, with a tentative D call TRBD1 (5 bases). V was trimmed by 2 bases and J by 0 bases, leaving 10 bases between them. CDR3 size: 15 residues. Germline loops: CDR1 MNHEY, CDR2 SVGAGI. In DNA form, the CDR3 reads TGTGCCAGCAGTTACACAGGCTCCGCTAACTATGGCTACACCTTC. It encodes CASSYTGSANYGYTF.

V gene TRBV28 combines with J gene TRBJ1-1; a weak D match, TRBD1 (5 bases). CDR3 size: 15 residues. V lost 3 bases and J 1 base, leaving 12 bases between the germline ends. Germline CDR1 reads MDHEN; CDR2 reads SYDVKM. DNA for the CDR3: TGTGCCAGCAGTTTCACCCTGGGGGGGAACACTGAAGCTTTCTTT. This encodes CASSFTLGGNTEAFF.

The V and J genes are TRBV2 and TRBJ1-4; D not certain. The CDR3 length is 14 residues. The V end lost 2 bases, the J end lost 11 bases, and 15 bases lay between the germline ends. From germline, CDR1 is SNHLY and CDR2 FYNNEI. CDR3 nucleotides: TGTGCCAGCAGTGAATGGCAGGAGGGTGGGAAACTGTTTTTT. This translates into CASSEWQEGGKLFF.

V and J are TRBV28 and TRBJ1-6; TRBD1 agrees at 12 bases. Germline V lookup: CDR1 MDHEN, CDR2 SYDVKM. This CDR3 has 16 amino acids. With V trimmed by 8 bases and J by 7 bases, 9 bases remained unmatched. CDR3 in amino acids: CASVSGQGARNSPLHF. As DNA, the CDR3 is TGTGCCAGCGTCTCGGGACAGGGGGCGCGGAATTCACCCCTCCACTTT.

The genes are TRBV29-1 and TRBJ2-5, with 11 bases lining up with TRBD2. V trimming: 5 bases; J trimming: 2 bases; junction bases outside the gene matches: 4. CDR3 length equals 14 residues. CDR1 and CDR2 from the germline V gene are SQVTM and ANQGSEA. For the CDR3, the DNA is TGCAGCGTTAGTAGCGGGGGGGGGCAAGAGACCCAGTACTTC. Protein: CSVSSGGGQETQYF.